The clone carrying this TCR beta chain occurred once. The data are from a study of T cell changes during pregnancy in multiple sclerosis. The V segment lost 5 bases and the J segment 10 bases; nucleotides outside the gene matches: 9. CDR1 SGHTA and CDR2 FQGNSA come from the germline V gene. CDR3 length equals 15 residues. The method was immunoSEQ multiplex PCR; TCRdb's version includes in-frame clones alone and lacks a portion of them. This table holds over 25,000 clones, roughly 92% found once. The chain couples TRBV7-2 to TRBJ1-6; TRBD1 matches 9 bases. The material sequenced was CD4+ T cells from peripheral blood mononuclear cells, taken in the first trimester of pregnancy. This sequence originates from a female donor with multiple sclerosis, enrolled in a pregnancy study. CDR3 residues: CASSMGDRVNSPLHF. DNA for the CDR3: TGTGCCAGCAGCATGGGGGACAGGGTAAACTCACCCCTCCACTTT.